This paragraph covers one T cell receptor (beta chain) sequence. This sample is part of a study of T cell responses to AZD1222 COVID-19 vaccine. Generated by immunoSEQ multiplex PCR, the TCRdb table keeps only in-frame clones and is missing some. The table includes more than 95,000 clones, roughly 88% detected once. From germline, CDR1 is MRHNA and CDR2 SNTAGT. The CDR3 is 15 amino acids. Germline trimming cut 5 bases from V and 3 bases from J; bases unmatched to any gene: 5. The rearrangement uses TRBV6-4 and TRBJ1-5; TRBD1 matches 9 bases. This specimen consisted of peripheral blood, obtained on day 0 of AZD1222 vaccination. The TCR was taken from an adult in good health. CDR3 DNA sequence: TGTGCCAGCAGTCGCGACAGGGGGGCCAATCAGCCCCAGCATTTT. This translates into CASSRDRGANQPQHF.